This T cell receptor (beta chain) was observed in a study of OX40 agonist ivuxolimab in advanced cancers. About the study as a whole: The costimulatory receptor OX40 (CD134) was targeted by ivuxolimab, a fully human IgG2 agonistic monoclonal antibody. Intravenous ivuxolimab was administered to patients every 2 weeks at six dose levels: 0.01, 0.1, 0.3, 1.5, 3 and 10 mg/kg. Peripheral TCRbeta sequencing aimed to test whether ivuxolimab altered TCR sequence diversity and caused clonal T-cell expansion. In the dose-escalation cohort, around four fifths of patients were male, and the mean age was roughly 56 years with a range of roughly 23 to 79. Of the approximately 50 dose-escalation patients, hepatocellular carcinoma was present in roughly 19, melanoma in around 15, renal cell carcinoma in 9 and head and neck cancer in 9. The paper covers the monotherapy dose-escalation part of the phase I ivuxolimab trial, which included N ≈ 50 patients. Partial responses were achieved by three dose-escalation patients, of whom one had hepatocellular carcinoma and two had cutaneous melanoma. Prior anti-PD-1, anti-PD-L1 or anti-CTLA-4 therapy was permitted, and approximately 41% of dose-escalation patients had received checkpoint inhibitors.

Points on this clone: Its antigen target is currently unknown. It has no much larger one-base neighbor in the sample; base qualities were not kept.

V lost 8 bases and J lost 0 bases, and the count of bases not matched to a germline gene is 4. Per the germline V gene, MDHEN is the CDR1 and SYDVKM is the CDR2. Counted from cysteine to phenylalanine, this CDR3 has 14 amino acids. Only CDR3 DNA remains: 42 bases, in frame from the first base. Genomic DNA was isolated from the sorted cells so that the TCRbeta CDR3 region could be sequenced. The immunoSEQ Assay was used to sequence the TCRbeta CDR3 regions. As stored in TCRdb, this immuneACCESS dataset retains in-frame rearrangements with V and J assigned. A fraction of the clones does not appear; measured against another copy, unresolved V genes explain less than half of the discrepancy, and the remainder lacks a known reason. The sample profile shows about 88,000 clones; around 83% of them were found once. Approximately 0.22% of the sample rests with the top ten. Patients with autoimmune disease history or receiving systemic immunosuppression were excluded from the trial. In every dose cohort, peripheral blood was drawn for TCR sequencing at baseline, cycle 4 day 1, and cycle 7 day 1. Samples were obtained from an open-label, multicenter, first-in-human phase I dose-escalation trial of ivuxolimab. Adults with locally advanced or metastatic melanoma, renal cell, hepatocellular, or head and neck squamous cell carcinoma were enrolled in the trial. Before TCR sequencing, CD4+ T cells and CD8+ T cells from peripheral blood were sorted into separate populations.

Broader findings and caveats from the paper: At doses of 0.1 to 3.0 mg/kg, clonal expansion of both CD4+ and CD8+ T cells in blood was seen between baseline and week 6. In the 0.1-3.0 mg/kg groups, partial responders had among the lowest normalized peripheral clonal expansion, particularly in CD8+ T cells. Low levels of normalized T-cell clonal expansion were also seen in some patients who did not respond. After ivuxolimab, CD8+ T cells had more expanded clones than CD4+ T cells on average. Which antigens the clonally expanded peripheral T cells were specific for was not determined.

The specimen was CD4+ or CD8+ T cells sorted from blood, collected in a trial of the OX40 agonist ivuxolimab. This chain is built from TRBV28 and TRBJ1-5; 7 of the junction bases match TRBD1. The TCR originated in an adult with an advanced solid tumor such as melanoma, head and neck, liver or kidney cancer. The nucleotide sequence reads as follows: TGTGCCAGCGGGACAGCTTATAGCAATCAGCCCCAGCATTTT. This codes for CASGTAYSNQPQHF.